This TCR beta chain emerged from a study of CD8 T cells in Susac syndrome. The ends lost 0 bases at V and 8 bases at J; junction bases unmatched: 6. This CDR3 spans 15 amino acids. The germline V gene has CDR1 SGHDN and CDR2 FVKESK. Study-level points and caveats: That the number of individuals in its TCR sequencing and HLA analysis was relatively small was acknowledged by the study.

Random hexamers primed reverse transcription of about 0.5 to 1 ug RNA. TCRdb called the immunoSEQ multiplex PCR reads again in MiXCR, with one record for every CDR3 protein. The sample contains approximately 110,000 distinct CDR3 sequences, about 95% of which appear only once. As to this clonotype: Its antigen is still unknown.

Peripheral blood CD8+ and CD4+ T cells were profiled by TCR beta sequencing. Purification of the CD8+ and CD4+ T cells relied on negative isolation, and TEMRA cells underwent FACS enrichment. Sequencing was done on a sample of CD4+ T cells from PBMCs. The rearrangement joins TRBV14 to TRBJ1-1, with 10 bases matching TRBD1. This receptor was taken from a human donor in good health. The CDR3 here is CASSQDRGQGKEAFF. The CDR3 DNA reads as TGTGCCAGCAGCCAAGATAGGGGACAGGGGAAAGAAGCTTTCTTT.